The clone carrying this TCR beta chain occurred a few times. Its antigen remains unidentified. The source of the sample is a study of cytomegalovirus exposure and HLA in healthy donors. Points from the study as a whole: Reportedly, diagnosis of cytomegalovirus status by the classifier showed high specificity and sensitivity. Subsequent analysis of the 120 or so validation repertoires found a tendency for first-cohort TCR clusters to co-occur. Researchers catalogued approximately 160 TCR beta chains as cytomegalovirus-associated.

Donors were drawn from the approximately 120-subject validation cohort, separate from the approximately 640-subject first cohort. Profiled with immunoSEQ multiplex PCR; TCRdb holds only in-frame clones, not every one. This table has roughly 250,000 clones, around 88% appearing once. The germline V gene encodes CDR1 MNHNS and CDR2 SASEGT. The CDR3 has 13 amino acids. The trim removed 8 bases at V and 6 bases at J, leaving 9 bases unmatched. The rearrangement uses TRBV6-1 and TRBJ2-7; 8 bases line up with TRBD2. Sequenced sample: PBMCs. This TCR was sampled from a woman aged 30 to 39 in good health and CMV-seropositive. The CDR3 DNA is TGTGCCAGCTCCCTCGGACTAGCCGCCGAGCAGTACTTC. This sequence encodes CASSLGLAAEQYF.